This TCR beta chain came from a study of control samples from healthy donors and cancer patients. TCRdb's table, derived via immunoSEQ multiplex PCR, lists solely in-frame clones and lacks some. The data contain 130,000 or so clones, roughly nine tenths of them singletons. This CDR3 has 13 residues. The junction had 3 bases not matched to a gene; V was cut back by 3 bases and J by 5 bases. The germline gives CDR1 SGHTA, CDR2 FQGTGA. The TCR sequence derives from a man younger than 30 in good health. The chain is built from TRBV7-3 and TRBJ2-5, with TRBD1 identical over 7 bases. Sequencing used blood. The CDR3 nucleotides read TGTGCCAGCAGCTTCACACAGGGGGAGACCCAGTACTTC. This sequence encodes CASSFTQGETQYF.